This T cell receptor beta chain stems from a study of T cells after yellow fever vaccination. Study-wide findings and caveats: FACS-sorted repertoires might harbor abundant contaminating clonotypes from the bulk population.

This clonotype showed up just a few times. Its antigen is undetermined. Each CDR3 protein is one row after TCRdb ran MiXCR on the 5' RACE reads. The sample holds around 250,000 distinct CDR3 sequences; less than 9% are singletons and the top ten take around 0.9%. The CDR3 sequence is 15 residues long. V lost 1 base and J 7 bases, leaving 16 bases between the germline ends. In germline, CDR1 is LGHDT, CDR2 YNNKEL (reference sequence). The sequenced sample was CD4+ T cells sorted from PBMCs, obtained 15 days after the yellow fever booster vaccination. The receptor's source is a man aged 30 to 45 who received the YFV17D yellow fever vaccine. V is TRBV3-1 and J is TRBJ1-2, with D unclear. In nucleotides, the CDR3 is TGTGCCAGCAGCCAAGGTTCTGGAAGCGGATTTGGCTACACCTTC. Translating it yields CASSQGSGSGFGYTF.